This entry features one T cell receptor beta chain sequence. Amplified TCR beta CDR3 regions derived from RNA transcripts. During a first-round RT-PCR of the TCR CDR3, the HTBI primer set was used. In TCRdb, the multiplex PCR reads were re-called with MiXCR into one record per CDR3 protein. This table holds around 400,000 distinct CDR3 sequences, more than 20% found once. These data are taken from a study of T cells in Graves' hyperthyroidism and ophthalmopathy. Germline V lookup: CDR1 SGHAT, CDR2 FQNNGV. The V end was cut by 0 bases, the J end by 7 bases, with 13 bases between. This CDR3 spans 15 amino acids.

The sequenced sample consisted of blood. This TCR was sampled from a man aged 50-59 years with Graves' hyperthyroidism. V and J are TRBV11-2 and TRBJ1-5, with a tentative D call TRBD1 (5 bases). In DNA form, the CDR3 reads TGTGCCAGCAGCTTAGATGGGGCGTGGGGCCAGCCCCAGCATTTT. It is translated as CASSLDGAWGQPQHF.